This TCR beta chain emerged from a study of blood T cell repertoires in COVID-19. Across the study: Acute-phase and convalescent COVID-19 samples originated in the United States, Italy and Spain. Nucleic acid was either cDNA or gDNA, and it came from T cells, B-cell-depleted T cells, or PBMCs.

Authors' methods: Estimation of nucleated cell counts relied on the amplification of reference gene primers. The assay was immunoSEQ multiplex PCR, and TCRdb's table has in-frame clones only and misses some. From that table come the V and J calls and clone size; the DNA was used to work out D and trimming. The sample has about 35,000 clones; 83% are singletons. This clone was observed a single time. Trimming removed 3 bases from V and 1 base from J; junction bases left unmatched: 13. This CDR3 has 18 residues. Per the germline V gene, CDR1 is DFQATT and CDR2 is SNEGSKA (reference sequence). The gene calls are TRBV20-1 and TRBJ2-3; 10 bases are a match to TRBD2. The TCR sequence derives from a man aged 50 to 60 with acute or convalescent COVID-19. Specimen: peripheral blood. CDR3 protein: CSASSRLAGDGGTDTQYF. DNA for the CDR3: TGCAGTGCTAGTTCGAGGCTAGCGGGAGACGGAGGCACAGATACGCAGTATTTT.